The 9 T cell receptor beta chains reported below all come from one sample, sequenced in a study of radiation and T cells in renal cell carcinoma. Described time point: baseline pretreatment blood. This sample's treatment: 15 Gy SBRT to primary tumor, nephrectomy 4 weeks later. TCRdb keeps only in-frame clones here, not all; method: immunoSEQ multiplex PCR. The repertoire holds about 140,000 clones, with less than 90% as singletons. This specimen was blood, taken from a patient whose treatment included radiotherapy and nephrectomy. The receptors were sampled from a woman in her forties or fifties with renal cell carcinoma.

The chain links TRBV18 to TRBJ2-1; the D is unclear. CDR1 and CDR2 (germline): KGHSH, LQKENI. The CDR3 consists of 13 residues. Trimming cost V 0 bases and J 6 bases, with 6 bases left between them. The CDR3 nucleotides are TGTGCCAGCTCACCACCCGCCTCCAATGAGCAGTTCTTC. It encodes CASSPPASNEQFF.

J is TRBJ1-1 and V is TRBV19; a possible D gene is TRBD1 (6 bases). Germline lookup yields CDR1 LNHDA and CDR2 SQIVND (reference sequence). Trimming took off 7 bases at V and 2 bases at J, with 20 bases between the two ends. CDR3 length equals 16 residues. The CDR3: CASNWEGGRRNTEAFF. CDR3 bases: TGTGCCAGTAATTGGGAGGGGGGCAGAAGAAACACTGAAGCTTTCTTT.

DNA for the CDR3: TGCGCCAGCAGCTTGGCCCGGACTAGCGGGAGCTCATACGAGCAGTACTTC. The encoded protein is CASSLARTSGSSYEQYF. The rearrangement links TRBV5-1 to TRBJ2-7, with 13 bases fitting TRBD2. J was trimmed by 4 bases and V by 0 bases; bases with no gene match: 7. The CDR3 loop spans 17 amino acids. CDR1 is SGHRS and CDR2 is YFSETQ in the germline V gene. Variable domain in full (rest from reference TRBV5-1 and TRBJ2-7): KAGVTQTPRYLIKTRGQQVTLSCSPISGHRSVSWYQQTPGQGLQFLFEYFSETQRNKGNFPGRFSGRQFSNSRSEMNVSTLELGDSALYLCASSLARTSGSSYEQYFGPGTRLTVT.

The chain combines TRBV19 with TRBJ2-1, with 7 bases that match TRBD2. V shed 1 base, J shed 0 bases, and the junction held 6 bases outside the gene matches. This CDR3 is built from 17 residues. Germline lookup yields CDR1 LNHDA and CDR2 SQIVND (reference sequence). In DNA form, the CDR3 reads TGTGCCAGTAGTATAGTGCTAGCGGAACACTCCTACAATGAGCAGTTCTTC. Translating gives CASSIVLAEHSYNEQFF.

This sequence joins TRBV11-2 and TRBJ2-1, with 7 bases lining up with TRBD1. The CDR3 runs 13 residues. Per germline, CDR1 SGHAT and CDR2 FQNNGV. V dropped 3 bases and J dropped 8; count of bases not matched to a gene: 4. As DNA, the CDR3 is TGTGCCAGCAGCTTCGGACAGGAGGATGAGCAGTTCTTC. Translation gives CASSFGQEDEQFF.

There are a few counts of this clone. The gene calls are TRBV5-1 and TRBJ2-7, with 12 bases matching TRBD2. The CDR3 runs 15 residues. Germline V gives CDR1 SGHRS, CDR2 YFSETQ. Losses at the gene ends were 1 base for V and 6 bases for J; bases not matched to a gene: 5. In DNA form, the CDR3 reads TGCGCCAGCAGCTTGCCTAGCGGGAGGGCTGGCGAGCAGTACTTC. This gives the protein CASSLPSGRAGEQYF. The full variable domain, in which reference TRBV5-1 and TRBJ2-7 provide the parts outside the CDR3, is KAGVTQTPRYLIKTRGQQVTLSCSPISGHRSVSWYQQTPGQGLQFLFEYFSETQRNKGNFPGRFSGRQFSNSRSEMNVSTLELGDSALYLCASSLPSGRAGEQYFGPGTRLTVT.

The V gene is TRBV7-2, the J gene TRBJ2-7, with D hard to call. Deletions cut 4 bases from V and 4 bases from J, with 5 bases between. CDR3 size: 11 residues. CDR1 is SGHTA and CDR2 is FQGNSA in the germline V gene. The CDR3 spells CASSSIYEQYF. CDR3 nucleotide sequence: TGTGCCAGCAGCTCGATATACGAGCAGTACTTC.

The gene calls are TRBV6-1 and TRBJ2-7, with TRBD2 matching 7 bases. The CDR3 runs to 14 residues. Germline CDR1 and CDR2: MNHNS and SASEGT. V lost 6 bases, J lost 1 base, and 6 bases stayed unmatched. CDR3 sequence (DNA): TGTGCCAGCAGATCCGGGGGACTATCCTACGAGCAGTACTTC. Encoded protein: CASRSGGLSYEQYF.

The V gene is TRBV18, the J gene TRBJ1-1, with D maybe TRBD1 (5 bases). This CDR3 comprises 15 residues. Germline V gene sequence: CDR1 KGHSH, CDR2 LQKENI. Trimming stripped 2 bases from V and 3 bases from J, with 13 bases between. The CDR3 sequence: CASSPDSGTHTEAFF. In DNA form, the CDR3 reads TGTGCCAGCTCACCAGATTCCGGGACCCACACTGAAGCTTTCTTT.